This T cell receptor beta chain was documented in a study of shared clonotypes between healthy human individuals (dated by TCRdb to 2020 to 2021). Study-wide context: A few men and two women, aged 18 to 49 years, made up the cohort. For each donor, CD4 naive and CD4 memory were each given three plates, CD8 naive was given two plates, and CD8 memory was given one plate. Leukapheresis yielded between about 0.8 and 8.9 billion PBMCs per donor. Blood TCR repertoires of a handful of healthy adults were deeply sequenced to estimate repertoire size and the extent of clonotype sharing between individuals. Libraries were prepared and TCR repertoires were sequenced by different laboratories using diverse techniques, in order to increase sequencing depth and limit assay-specific biases.

CDR1 and CDR2, per the germline V gene, are MDHEN and SYDVKM. Reading from cysteine to phenylalanine, the CDR3 counts 14 amino acids. The kept DNA is CDR3 alone, 42 bases in frame from the first base. TCR CDR3 regions were amplified from genomic DNA by multiplex PCR using the deep immunoSEQ assay. Extracted genomic DNA from each cell subset was spread evenly across all wells of several immunoSEQ 96-well plates, with each plate serving as a replicate. Each replicate PCR for sorted subsets received approximately 220 ng genomic DNA, equal to 30,000 or so T cell genomes. Purified libraries were measured with a Qubit 3.0 fluorometer, size-checked on a Bioanalyzer 2100, and measured again with the KAPA Library Quantification kit. Every immunoSEQ 96-well plate was sequenced on a dedicated single-read 150-cycle Illumina NextSeq 550 flow cell. The original methods were these. The immunoSEQ output contained only junctional sequences without quality scores, so filtering could not match that applied to full-length reads. Sequences were annotated with PyIR, a Python wrapper for IgBLAST v1.9, and V/J genes and CDR3 were assigned using IMGT germline references. Any read was removed if the V/J assignment was weak (E-value above 1e-6), the CDR3 was missing, or the read contained stop codons, out-of-frame junctions, or ambiguous translated residues. V3J clonotypes were defined as sequences sharing the same inferred V gene, J gene, and CDR3 amino acid sequence. To compute the percentage overlap between repertoires, the number of shared unique clonotypes was divided by the size of the smaller repertoire. RTK rarefaction, the Chao1 estimator, and Recon v2.1 estimates of unobserved clonotypes were used to assess repertoire richness. For all TCRbeta clonotypes obtained by the gDNA method from a few donors, generation probabilities were computed with OLGA. In its TCRdb copy, this immuneACCESS table keeps in-frame sequences only and misses some clones. Where compared with another copy, unresolved V genes explain less than half of these, and the others have no known cause. V and J calls and clone size come straight from that table; D and trimming were deduced from the DNA. The sample table holds about 980,000 clones, of which approximately 80% were seen once. The ten largest clones take up about 1.5% of the sample.

Overall study outcomes, separate from this receptor: Clonotypes shared by all four sorted-subset donors showed higher generation probabilities than non-shared clonotypes. Naive subsets generally had larger estimated clonotype richness than memory subsets did. Sampling was restricted to blood, and TCR repertoires in tissues likely differ from the TCR repertoires found in blood. Because the study included only a small number of donors, the genetic and exposure-history diversity represented was limited. Rarefaction of sorted-subset datasets indicated incomplete sequencing despite the large sequencing depth. About 5% of naive CD4, 3.5% of naive CD8, about 2.4% of memory CD4, and less than 0.45% of memory CD8 clonotypes were shared across a few donors. Pairwise subsampling indicated that sequencing depth was expected to affect the degree of clonotype sharing among donors.

Donors were healthy HIV-negative adults with no recently reported acute infections or vaccinations. Every donor was a Caucasian adult residing in Nashville, Tennessee, USA. Magnetic negative selection was used to enrich CD4+ T cells, after which naive cells were positively selected on CD45RA and the negative fraction became the memory subset. Blood was collected by leukapheresis, and PBMCs were isolated by Ficoll-Histopaque density gradient centrifugation and then cryopreserved in liquid nitrogen vapor phase. Analytical flow cytometry was used to check the purity and quantity of each magnetically sorted T cell population. Genomic DNA was isolated from each sorted fraction and quantified by UV absorbance on a Nanodrop 2000c. To note about this clone: The target of this receptor is not known. One end of the junction is discordant with germline, which a read error may explain.

The V gene is TRBV28 and the J gene is TRBJ1-4, with the D gene too uncertain to name. The source is a man between 18 and 35 years old in good health. Specimen: memory CD4+ T cells sorted from blood. The sample's cell subset or site label is to be understood as: CD45RA-negative fraction. The CDR3 protein sequence reads: CASSLGGINDKLFF. The DNA reads TGTGCCAGCAGTTTAGGAGGGATAAATGATAAACTGTTTTTT.